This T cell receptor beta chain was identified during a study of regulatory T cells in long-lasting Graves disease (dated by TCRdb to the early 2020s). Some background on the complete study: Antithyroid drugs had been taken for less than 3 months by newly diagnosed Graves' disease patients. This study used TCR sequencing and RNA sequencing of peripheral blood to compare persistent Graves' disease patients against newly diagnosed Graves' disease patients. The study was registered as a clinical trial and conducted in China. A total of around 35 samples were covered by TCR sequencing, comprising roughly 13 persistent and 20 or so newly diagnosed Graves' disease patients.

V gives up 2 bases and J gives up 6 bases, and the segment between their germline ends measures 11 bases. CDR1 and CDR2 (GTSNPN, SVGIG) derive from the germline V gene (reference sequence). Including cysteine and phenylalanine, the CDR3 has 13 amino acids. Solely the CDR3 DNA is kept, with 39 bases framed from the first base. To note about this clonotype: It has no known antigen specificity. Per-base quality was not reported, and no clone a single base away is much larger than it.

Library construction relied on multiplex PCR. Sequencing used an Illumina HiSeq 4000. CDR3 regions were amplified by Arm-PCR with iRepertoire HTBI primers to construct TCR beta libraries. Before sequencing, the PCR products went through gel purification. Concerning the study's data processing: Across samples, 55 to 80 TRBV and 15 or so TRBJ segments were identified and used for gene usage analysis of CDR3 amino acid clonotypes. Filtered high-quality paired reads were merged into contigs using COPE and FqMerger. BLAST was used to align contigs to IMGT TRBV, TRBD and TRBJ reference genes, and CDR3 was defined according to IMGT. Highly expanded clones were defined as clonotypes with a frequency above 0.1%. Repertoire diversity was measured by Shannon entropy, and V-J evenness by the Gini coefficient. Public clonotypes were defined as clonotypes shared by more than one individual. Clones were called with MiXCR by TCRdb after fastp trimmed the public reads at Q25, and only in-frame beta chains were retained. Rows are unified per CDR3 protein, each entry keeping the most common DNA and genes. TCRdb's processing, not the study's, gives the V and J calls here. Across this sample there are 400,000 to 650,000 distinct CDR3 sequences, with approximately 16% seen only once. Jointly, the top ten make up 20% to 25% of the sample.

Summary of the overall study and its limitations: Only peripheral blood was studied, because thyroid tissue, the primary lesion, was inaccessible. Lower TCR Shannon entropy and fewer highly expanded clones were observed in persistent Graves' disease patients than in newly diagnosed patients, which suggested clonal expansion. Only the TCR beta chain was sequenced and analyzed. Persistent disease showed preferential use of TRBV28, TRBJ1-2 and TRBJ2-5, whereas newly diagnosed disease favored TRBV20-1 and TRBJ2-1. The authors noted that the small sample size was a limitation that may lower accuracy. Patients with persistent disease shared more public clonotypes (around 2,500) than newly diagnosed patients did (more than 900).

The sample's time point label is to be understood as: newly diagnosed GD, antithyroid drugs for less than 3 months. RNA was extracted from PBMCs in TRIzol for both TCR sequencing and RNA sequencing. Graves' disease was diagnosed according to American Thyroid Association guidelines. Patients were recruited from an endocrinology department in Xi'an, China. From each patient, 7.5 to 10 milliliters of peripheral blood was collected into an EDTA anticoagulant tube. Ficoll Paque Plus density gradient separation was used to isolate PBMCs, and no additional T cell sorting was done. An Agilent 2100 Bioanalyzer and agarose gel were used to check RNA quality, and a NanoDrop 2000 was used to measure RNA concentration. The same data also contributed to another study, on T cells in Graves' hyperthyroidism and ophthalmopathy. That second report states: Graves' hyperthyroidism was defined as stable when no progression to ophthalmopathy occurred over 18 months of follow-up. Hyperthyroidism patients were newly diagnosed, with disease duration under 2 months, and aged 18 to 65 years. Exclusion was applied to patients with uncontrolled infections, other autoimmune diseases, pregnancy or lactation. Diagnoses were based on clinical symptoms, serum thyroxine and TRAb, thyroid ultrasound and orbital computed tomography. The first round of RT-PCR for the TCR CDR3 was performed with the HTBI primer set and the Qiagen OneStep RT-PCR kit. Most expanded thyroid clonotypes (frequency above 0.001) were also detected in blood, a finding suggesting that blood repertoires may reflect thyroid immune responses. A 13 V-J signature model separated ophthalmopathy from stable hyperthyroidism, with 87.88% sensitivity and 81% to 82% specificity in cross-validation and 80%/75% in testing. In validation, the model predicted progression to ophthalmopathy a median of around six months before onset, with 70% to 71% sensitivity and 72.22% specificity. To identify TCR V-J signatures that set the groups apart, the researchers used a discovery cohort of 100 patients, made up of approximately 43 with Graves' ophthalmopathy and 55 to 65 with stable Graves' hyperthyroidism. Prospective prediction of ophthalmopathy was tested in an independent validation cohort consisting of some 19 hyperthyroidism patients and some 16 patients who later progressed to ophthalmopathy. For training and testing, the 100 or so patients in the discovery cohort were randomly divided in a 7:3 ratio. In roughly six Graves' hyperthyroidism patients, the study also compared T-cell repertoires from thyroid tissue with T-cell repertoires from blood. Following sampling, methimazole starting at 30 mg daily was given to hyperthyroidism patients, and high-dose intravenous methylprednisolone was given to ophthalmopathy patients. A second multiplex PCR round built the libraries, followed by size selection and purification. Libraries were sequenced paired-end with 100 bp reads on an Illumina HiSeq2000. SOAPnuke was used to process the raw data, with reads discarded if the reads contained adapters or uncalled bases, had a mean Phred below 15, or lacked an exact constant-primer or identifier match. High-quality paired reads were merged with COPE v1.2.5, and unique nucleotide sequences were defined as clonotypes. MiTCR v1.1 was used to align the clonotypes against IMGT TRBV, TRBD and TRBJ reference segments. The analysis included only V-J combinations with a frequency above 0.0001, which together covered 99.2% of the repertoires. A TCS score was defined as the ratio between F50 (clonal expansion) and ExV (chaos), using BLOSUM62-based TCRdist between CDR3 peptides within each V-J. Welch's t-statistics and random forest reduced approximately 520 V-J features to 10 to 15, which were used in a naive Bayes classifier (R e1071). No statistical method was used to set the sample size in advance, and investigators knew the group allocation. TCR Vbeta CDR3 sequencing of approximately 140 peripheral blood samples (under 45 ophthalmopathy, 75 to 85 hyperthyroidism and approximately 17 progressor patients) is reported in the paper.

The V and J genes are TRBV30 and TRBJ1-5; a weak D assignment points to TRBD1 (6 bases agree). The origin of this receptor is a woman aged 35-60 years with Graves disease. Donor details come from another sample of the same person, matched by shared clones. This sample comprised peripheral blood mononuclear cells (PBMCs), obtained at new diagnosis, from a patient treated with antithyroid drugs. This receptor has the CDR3 CAWSRGGGQPQHF. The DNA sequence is TGTGCCTGGAGTCGGGGGGGCGGTCAGCCCCAGCATTTT.